This T cell receptor beta chain was captured by sequencing in a study of early stage breast cancer tumors. Study-level background: The ER+/PR+/HER2- tumors included 7 to 9 ductal and a handful of lobular carcinomas. Findings and limits, study-wide: Most shared enriched TCRB sequences were commonly generated ones.

V gave up 1 base and J gave up 4 bases, with 10 bases separating them. Per the germline V gene, CDR1 is SGHTA and CDR2 is FQGTGA. The CDR3 extends over 14 amino acids. In the case of this clone: No antigen is known for it.

Profiling relied on immunoSEQ multiplex PCR, and the TCRdb table lists in-frame clones only, not all of them. The table shows 25,000 to 35,000 clones, with approximately 54% occurring only once. Sequenced: breast tumor tissue. The chain combines TRBV7-3 with TRBJ2-5; D may be TRBD1 or TRBD2 (5 bases each). The origin of this receptor is a person aged 45 to 59 with breast cancer. The CDR3 coding sequence is TGTGCCAGCAGCTTAAATCCGGGGACAGAGACCCAGTACTTC. It translates to CASSLNPGTETQYF.